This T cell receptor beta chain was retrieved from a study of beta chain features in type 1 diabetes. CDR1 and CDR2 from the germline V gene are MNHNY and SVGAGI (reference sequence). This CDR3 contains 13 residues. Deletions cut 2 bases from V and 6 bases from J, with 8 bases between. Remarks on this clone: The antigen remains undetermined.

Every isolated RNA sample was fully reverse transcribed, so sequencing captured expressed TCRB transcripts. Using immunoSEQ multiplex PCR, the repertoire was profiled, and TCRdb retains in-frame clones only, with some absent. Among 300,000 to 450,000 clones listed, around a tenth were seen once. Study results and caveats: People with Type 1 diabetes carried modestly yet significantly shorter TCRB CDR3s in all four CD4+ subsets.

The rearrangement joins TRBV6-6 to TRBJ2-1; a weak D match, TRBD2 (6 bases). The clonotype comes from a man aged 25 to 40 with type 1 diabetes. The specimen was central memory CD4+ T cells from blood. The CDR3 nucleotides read TGTGCCAGCAGTTACGTGGAGGGCAATGAGCAGTTCTTC. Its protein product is CASSYVEGNEQFF.